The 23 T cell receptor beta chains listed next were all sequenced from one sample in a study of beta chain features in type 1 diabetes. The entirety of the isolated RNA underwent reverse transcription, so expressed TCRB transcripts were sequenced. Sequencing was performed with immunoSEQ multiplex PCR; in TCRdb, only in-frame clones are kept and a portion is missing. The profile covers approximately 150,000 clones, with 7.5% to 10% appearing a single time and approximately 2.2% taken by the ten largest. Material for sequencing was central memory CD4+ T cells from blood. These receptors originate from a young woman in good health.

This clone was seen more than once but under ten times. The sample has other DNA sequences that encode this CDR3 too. The CDR3 nucleotides read TGCAGTGCTCCTAGGTCAGATACGCAGTATTTT. Translated, it gives CSAPRSDTQYF. The chain has TRBV20-1 and TRBJ2-3; no reliable D call. V gave up 5 bases and J gave up 4 bases, with 7 bases separating them. This CDR3 contains 11 residues. Looked up from germline, CDR1 is DFQATT and CDR2 is SNEGSKA (reference sequence).

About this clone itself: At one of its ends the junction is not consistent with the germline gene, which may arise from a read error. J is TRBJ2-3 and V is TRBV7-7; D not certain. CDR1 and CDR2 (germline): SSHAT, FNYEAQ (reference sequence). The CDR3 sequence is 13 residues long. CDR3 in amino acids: CASSSQEVDTQYF. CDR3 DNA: TGTGCTAGCAGCTCCCAAGAGGTAGATACGCAGTATTTT.

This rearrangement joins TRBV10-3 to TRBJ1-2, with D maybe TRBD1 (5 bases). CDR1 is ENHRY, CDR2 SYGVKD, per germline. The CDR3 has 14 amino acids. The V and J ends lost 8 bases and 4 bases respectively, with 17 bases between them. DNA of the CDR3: TGTGCCATCGGGGGAAGCGGGACGGTCTATGGCTACACCTTC. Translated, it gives CAIGGSGTVYGYTF.

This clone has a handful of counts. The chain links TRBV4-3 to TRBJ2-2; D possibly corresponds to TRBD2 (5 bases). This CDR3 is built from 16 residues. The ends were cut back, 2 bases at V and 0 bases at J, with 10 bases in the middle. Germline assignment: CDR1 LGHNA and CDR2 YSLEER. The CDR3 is CASSQRRITNTGELFF. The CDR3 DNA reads TGCGCCAGCAGCCAAAGGAGGATCACGAACACCGGGGAGCTGTTTTTT.

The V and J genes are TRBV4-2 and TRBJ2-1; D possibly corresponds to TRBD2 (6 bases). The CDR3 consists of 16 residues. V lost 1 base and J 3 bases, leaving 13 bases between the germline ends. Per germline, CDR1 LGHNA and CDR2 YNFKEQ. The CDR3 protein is CASSQAVTGVYNEQFF. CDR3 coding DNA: TGTGCCAGCAGCCAAGCGGTAACGGGGGTCTACAATGAGCAGTTCTTC.

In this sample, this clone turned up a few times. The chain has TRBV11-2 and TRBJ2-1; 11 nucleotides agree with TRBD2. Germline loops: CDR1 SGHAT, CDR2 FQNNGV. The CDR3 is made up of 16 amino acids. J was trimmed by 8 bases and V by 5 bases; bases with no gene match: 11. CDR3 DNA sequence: TGTGCCAGCAGCGCCACCCTAGCGGGGGGTCTGGATGAGCAGTTCTTC. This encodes CASSATLAGGLDEQFF.

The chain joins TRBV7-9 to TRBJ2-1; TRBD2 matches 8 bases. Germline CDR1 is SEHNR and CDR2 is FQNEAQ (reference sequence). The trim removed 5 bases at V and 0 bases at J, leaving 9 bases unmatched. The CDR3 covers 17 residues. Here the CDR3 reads CASSPRGGPSSYNEQFF. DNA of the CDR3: TGTGCCAGCAGCCCCCGCGGGGGGCCCAGCTCCTACAATGAGCAGTTCTTC.

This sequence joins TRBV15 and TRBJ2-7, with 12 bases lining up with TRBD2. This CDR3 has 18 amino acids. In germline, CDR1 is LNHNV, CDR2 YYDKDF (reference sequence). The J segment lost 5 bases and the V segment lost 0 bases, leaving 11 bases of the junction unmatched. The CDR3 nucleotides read TGTGCCACCAGCAGAGATCCGCCGGTAGCTAGCGGGAGGGACGAGCAGTACTTC. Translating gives CATSRDPPVASGRDEQYF.

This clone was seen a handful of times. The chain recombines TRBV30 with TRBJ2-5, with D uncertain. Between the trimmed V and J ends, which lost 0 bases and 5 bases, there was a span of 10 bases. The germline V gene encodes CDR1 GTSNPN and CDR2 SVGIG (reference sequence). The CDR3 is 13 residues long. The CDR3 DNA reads TGTGCCTGGAGTGTAAGAGACTGGGAGACCCAGTACTTC. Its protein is CAWSVRDWETQYF.

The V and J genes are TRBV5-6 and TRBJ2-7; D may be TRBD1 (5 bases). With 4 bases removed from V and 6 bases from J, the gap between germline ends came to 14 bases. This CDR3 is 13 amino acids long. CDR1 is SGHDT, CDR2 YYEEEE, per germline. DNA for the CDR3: TGTGCCAGCAGCCGCAGGGTTGGTGGCGAGCAGTACTTC. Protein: CASSRRVGGEQYF.

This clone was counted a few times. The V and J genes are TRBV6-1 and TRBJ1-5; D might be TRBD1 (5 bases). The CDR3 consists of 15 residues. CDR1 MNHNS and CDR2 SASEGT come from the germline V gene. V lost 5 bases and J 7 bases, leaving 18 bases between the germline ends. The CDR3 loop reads CASSPVQGSVQPQHF. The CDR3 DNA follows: TGTGCCAGCAGTCCAGTTCAGGGATCGGTCCAGCCCCAGCATTTT.

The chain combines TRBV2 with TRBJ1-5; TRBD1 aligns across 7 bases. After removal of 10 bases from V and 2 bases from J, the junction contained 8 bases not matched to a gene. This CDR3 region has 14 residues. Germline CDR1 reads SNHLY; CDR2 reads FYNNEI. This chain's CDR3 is CATRQGNGNQPQHF. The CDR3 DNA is TGTGCCACCCGACAGGGTAACGGCAATCAGCCCCAGCATTTT.

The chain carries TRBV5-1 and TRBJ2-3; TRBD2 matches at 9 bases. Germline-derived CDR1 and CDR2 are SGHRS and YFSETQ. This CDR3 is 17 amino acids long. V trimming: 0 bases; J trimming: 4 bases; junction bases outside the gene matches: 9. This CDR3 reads CASSLAYGSGSSDTQYF. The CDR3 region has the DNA TGCGCCAGCAGCTTGGCCTATGGTAGCGGGAGCTCAGATACGCAGTATTTT.

CDR3 nucleotides: TGTGCCAGCAGTGAAGCGGGGCTCCCGGGAGAGGGGTGGACGCAGTATTTT. Residues: CASSEAGLPGEGWTQYF. The V and J genes are TRBV6-1 and TRBJ2-3; tentatively, D is TRBD2 (6 bases). Trimming took off 0 bases at V and 9 bases at J, with 22 bases between the two ends. Germline CDR1 MNHNS, CDR2 SASEGT. There are 17 residues in the CDR3.

CDR3 bases: TGCAGTCCGACAGCAAACTATGGCTACACCTTC. Translation gives CSPTANYGYTF. The V gene is TRBV20-1, the J gene TRBJ1-2, with a tentative D call TRBD1 (5 bases). The germline V gene encodes CDR1 DFQATT and CDR2 SNEGSKA (reference sequence). CDR3 size: 11 residues. The germline V and J ends were trimmed by 8 bases and 2 bases, with 9 bases remaining between them.

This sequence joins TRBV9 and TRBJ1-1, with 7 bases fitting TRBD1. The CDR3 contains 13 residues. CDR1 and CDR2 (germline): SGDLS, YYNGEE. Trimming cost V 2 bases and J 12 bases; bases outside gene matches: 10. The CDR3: CASSVDQTGDTFF. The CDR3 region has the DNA TGTGCCAGCAGCGTTGACCAAACAGGGGATACTTTCTTT.

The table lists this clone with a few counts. The CDR3 protein is CASSSAAGNEQFF. The CDR3, as DNA: TGTGCCAGCAGCTCGGCCGCGGGGAATGAGCAGTTCTTC. The rearrangement uses TRBV11-2 and TRBJ2-1; the D gene is possibly TRBD2 (6 bases). V gave up 4 bases and J gave up 7 bases, with 11 bases separating them. Germline V CDR1 and CDR2: SGHAT, FQNNGV. The CDR3 has 13 residues.

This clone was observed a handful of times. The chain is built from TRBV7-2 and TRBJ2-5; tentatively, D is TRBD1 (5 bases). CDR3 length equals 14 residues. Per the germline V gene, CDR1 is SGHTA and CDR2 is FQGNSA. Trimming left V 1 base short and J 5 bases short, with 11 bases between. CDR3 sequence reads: CASSLETRQETQYF. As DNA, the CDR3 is TGTGCCAGCAGCTTAGAGACCAGACAGGAGACCCAGTACTTC.

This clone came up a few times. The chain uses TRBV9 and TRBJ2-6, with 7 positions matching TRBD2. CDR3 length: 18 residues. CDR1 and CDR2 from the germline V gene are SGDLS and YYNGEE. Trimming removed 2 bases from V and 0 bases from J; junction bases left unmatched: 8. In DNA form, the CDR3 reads TGTGCCAGCAGCGTTGGGGGGGGACTCAGCTCTGGGGCCAACGTCCTGACTTTC. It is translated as CASSVGGGLSSGANVLTF.

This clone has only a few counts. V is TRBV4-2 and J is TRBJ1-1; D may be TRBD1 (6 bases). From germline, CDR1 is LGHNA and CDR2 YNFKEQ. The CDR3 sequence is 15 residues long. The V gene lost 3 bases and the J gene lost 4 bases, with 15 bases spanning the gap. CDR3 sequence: CASSHQDSGSTEAFF. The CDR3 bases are TGTGCCAGCAGCCATCAGGACAGTGGATCCACTGAAGCTTTCTTT.

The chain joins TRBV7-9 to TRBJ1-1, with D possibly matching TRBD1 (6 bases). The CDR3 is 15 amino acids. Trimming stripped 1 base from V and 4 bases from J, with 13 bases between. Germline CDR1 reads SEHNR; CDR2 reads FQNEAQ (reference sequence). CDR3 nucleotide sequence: TGTGCCAGCAGCTTAGGAATAGGGGGAAGCACTGAAGCTTTCTTT. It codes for CASSLGIGGSTEAFF.

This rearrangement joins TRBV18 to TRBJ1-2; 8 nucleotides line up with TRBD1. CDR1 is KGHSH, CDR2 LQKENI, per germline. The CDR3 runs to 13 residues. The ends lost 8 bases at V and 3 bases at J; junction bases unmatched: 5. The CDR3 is CASAGGTDYGYTF. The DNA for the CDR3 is TGTGCCAGCGCAGGGGGCACGGACTATGGCTACACCTTC.

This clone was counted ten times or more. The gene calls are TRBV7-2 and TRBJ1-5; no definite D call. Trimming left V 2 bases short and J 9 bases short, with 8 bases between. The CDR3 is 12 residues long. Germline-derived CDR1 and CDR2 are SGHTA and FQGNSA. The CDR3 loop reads CASSLNPGPQHF. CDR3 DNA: TGTGCCAGCAGCTTAAATCCGGGGCCCCAGCATTTT. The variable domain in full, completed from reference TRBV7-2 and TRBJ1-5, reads GAGVSQSPSNKVTEKGKDVELRCDPISGHTALYWYRQSLGQGLEFLIYFQGNSAPDKSGLPSDRFSAERTGGSVSTLTIQRTQQEDSAVYLCASSLNPGPQHFGDGTRLSIL.